Described below is a single T cell receptor beta chain sequence and its context. Distinct nucleotide sequences in the sample also encode this CDR3. Germline-derived CDR1 and CDR2 are DFQATT and SNEGSKA (reference sequence). The V end was cut by 3 bases, the J end by 5 bases, with 7 bases between. The CDR3 length is 11 residues. The record originates from a study of cytomegalovirus exposure and HLA in healthy donors. PCR employed 60 Vbeta and 13 Jbeta primers. Assay: immunoSEQ multiplex PCR; the TCRdb copy retains only in-frame clones and omits some. The sample shows more than 95,000 clones, around 63% of them seen only once.

The sample consisted of PBMCs. The clonotype comes from a man under 40 in good health and CMV-seronegative. The chain employs TRBV20-1 and TRBJ2-5; D not resolved. The CDR3 is CSARAGETQYF. The CDR3 DNA reads TGCAGTGCTAGGGCTGGTGAGACCCAGTACTTC.